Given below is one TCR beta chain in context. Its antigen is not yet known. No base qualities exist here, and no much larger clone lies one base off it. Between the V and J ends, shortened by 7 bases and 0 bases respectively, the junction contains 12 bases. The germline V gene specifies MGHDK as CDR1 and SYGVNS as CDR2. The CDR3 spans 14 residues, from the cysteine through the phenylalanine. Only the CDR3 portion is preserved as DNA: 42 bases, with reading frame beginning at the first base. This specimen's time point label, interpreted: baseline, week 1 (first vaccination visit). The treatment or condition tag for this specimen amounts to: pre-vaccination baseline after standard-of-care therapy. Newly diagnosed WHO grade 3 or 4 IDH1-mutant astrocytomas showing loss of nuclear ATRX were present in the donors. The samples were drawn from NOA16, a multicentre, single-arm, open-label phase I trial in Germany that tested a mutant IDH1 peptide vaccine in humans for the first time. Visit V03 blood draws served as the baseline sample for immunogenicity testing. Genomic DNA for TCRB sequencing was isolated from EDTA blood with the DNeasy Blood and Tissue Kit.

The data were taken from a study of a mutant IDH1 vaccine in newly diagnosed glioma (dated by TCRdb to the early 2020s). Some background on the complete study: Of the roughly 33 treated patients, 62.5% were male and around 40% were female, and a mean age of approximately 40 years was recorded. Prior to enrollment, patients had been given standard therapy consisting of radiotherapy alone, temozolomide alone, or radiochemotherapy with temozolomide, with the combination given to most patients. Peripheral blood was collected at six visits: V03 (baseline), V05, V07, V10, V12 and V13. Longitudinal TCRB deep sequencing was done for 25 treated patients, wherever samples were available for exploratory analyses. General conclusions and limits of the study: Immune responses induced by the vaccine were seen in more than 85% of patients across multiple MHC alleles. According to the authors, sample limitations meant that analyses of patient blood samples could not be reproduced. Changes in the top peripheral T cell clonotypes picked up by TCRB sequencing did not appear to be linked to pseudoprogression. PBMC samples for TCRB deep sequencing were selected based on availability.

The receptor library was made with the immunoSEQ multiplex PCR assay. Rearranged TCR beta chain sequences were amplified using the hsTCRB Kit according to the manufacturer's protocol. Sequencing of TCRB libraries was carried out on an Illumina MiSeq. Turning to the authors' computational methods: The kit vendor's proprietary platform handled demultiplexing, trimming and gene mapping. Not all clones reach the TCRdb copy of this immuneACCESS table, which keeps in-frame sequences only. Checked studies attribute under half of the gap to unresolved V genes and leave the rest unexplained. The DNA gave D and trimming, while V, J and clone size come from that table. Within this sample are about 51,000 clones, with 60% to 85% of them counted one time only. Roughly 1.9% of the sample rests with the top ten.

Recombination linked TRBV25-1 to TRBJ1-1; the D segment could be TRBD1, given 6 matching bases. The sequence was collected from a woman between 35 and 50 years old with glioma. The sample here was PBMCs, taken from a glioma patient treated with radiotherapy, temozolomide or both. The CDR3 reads CASTPQGLNTEAFF. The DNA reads TGTGCCAGCACCCCCCAGGGGTTGAACACTGAAGCTTTCTTT. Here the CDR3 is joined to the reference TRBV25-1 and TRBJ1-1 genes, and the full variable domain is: EADIYQTPRYLVIGTGKKITLECSQTMGHDKMYWYQQDPGMELHLIHYSYGVNSTEKGDLSSESTVSRIRTEHFPLTLESARPSHTSQYLCASTPQGLNTEAFFGQGTRLTVV.